The table lists the clone carrying this T cell receptor (beta chain) with many counts. As yet, its antigen is unknown. The sample comes from a study of CD8 T cells in ankylosing spondylitis. Quantitative 5'-RACE with molecular barcodes was used to make the TCR beta libraries. One entry per CDR3 protein, called by TCRdb with MiXCR from the 5' RACE reads. The sample yields over 200,000 distinct CDR3 sequences, 8% to 11% seen once. Overall study findings and caveats: Significant enrichment of disease-linked clones was reported in matched ankylosing spondylitis synovial fluid. Relatively rare in peripheral blood, disease-linked clones were also CD8+.

Germline CDR1 and CDR2: SEHNR and FQNEAQ (reference sequence). V was clipped by 4 bases and J by 13 bases; unmatched bases: 3. The CDR3 covers 11 residues. The sequence came from a male donor with ankylosing spondylitis or in good health (not recorded which). Input material: blood, either unsorted or a sorted T cell fraction (not recorded which). The chain has TRBV7-9 and TRBJ1-4, with 7 bases matching TRBD1. CDR3 nucleotide sequence: TGTGCCAGCAGCTCCGGGACAGTACTGTTTTTT. It is translated as CASSSGTVLFF.